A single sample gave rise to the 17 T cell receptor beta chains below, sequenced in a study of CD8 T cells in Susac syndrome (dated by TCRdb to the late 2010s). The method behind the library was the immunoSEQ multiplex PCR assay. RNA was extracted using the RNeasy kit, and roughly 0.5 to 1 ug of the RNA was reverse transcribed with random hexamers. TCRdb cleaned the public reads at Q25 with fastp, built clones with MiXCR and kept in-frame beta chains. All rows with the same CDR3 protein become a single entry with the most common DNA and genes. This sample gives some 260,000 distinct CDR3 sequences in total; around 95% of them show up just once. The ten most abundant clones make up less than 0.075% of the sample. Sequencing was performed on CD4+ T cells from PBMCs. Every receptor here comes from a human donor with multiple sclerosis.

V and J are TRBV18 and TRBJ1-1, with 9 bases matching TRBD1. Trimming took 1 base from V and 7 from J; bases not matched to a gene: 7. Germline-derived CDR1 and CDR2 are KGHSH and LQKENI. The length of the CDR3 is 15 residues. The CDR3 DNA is TGTGCCAGCTCACCACTGGCACAGGGGGCCGGTGAAGCTTTCTTT. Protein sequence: CASSPLAQGAGEAFF.

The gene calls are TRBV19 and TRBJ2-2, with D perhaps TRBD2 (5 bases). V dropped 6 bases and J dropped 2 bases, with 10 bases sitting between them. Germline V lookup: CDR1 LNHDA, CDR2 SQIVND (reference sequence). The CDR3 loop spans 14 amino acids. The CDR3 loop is CASRAAANTGELFF. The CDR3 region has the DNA TGTGCCAGTAGAGCAGCGGCCAACACCGGGGAGCTGTTTTTT.

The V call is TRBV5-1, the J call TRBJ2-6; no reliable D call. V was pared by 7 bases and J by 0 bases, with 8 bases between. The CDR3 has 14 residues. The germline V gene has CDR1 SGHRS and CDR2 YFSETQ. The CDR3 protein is CASELDSGANVLTF. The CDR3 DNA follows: TGCGCCAGCGAGCTTGACTCTGGGGCCAACGTCCTGACTTTC.

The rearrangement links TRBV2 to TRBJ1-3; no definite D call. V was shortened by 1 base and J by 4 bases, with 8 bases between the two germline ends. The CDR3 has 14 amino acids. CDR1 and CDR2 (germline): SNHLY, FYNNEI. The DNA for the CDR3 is TGTGCCAGCAGTGAAGTGGCAACCGGAAACACCATATATTTT. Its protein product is CASSEVATGNTIYF.

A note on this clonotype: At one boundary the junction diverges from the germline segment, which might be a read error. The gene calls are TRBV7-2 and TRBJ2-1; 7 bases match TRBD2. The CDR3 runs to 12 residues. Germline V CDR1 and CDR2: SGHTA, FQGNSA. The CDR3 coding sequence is TGTGCCAGCAGCGAACGGACTAGTTTAGGGATCTTC. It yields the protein CASSERTSLGIF.

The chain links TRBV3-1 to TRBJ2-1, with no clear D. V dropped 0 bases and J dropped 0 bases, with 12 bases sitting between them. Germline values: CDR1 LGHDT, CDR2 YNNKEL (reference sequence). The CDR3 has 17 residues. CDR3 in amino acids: CASSQDLSRPSYNEQFF. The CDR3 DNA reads TGTGCCAGCAGCCAAGATCTATCACGGCCCTCCTACAATGAGCAGTTCTTC.

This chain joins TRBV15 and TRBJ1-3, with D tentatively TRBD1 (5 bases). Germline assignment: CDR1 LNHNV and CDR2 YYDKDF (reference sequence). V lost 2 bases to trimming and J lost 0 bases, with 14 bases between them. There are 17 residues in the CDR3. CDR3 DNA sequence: TGTGCCACCAGCAGACCGAGAGGGGCGAACTCTGGAAACACCATATATTTT. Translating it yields CATSRPRGANSGNTIYF.

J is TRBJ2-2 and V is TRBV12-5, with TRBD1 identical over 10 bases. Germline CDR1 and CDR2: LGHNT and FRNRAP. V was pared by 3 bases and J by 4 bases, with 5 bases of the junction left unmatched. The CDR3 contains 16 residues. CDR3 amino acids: CASGFPTGGITGELFF. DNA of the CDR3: TGTGCTAGTGGTTTCCCGACAGGGGGCATCACCGGGGAGCTGTTTTTT.

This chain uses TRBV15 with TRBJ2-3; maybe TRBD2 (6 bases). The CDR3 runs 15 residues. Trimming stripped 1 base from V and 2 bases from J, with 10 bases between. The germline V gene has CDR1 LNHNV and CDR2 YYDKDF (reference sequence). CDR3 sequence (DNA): TGTGCCACCAGCAGAGGGGGAGGTTCCACAGATACGCAGTATTTT. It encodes CATSRGGGSTDTQYF.

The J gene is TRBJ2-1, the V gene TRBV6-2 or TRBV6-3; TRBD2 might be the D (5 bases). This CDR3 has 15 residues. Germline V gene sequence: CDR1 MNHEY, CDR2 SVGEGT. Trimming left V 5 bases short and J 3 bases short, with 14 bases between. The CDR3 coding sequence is TGTGCCAGCAGTCCGCGACGGGGTGGCTACAATGAGCAGTTCTTC. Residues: CASSPRRGGYNEQFF.

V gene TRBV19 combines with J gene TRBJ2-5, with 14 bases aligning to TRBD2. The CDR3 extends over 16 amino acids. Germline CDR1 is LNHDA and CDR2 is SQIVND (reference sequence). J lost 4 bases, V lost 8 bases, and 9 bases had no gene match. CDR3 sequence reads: CASQGLAGVSGETQYF. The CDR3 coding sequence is TGTGCCAGTCAGGGACTAGCGGGAGTCTCGGGAGAGACCCAGTACTTC.

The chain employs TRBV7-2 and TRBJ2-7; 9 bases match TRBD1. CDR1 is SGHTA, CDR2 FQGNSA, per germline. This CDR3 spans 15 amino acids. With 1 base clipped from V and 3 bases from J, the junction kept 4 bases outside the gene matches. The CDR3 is CASSLETGGHYEQYF. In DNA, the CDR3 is TGTGCCAGCAGCTTAGAGACAGGGGGACACTACGAGCAGTACTTC. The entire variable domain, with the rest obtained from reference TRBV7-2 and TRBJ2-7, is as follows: GAGVSQSPSNKVTEKGKDVELRCDPISGHTALYWYRQSLGQGLEFLIYFQGNSAPDKSGLPSDRFSAERTGGSVSTLTIQRTQQEDSAVYLCASSLETGGHYEQYFGPGTRLTVT.

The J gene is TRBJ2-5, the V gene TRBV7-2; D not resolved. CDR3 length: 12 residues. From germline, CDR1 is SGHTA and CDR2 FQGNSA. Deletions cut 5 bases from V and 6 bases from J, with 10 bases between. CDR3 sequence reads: CASSRPAKTQYF. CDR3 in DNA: TGTGCCAGCAGCCGCCCGGCTAAGACCCAGTACTTC.

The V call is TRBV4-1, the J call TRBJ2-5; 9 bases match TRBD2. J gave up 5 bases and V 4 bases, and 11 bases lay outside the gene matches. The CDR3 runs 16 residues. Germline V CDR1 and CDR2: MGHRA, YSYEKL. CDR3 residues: CASSLSGGLNGETQYF. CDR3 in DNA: TGCGCCAGCAGCCTCAGCGGGGGGCTTAACGGGGAGACCCAGTACTTC.

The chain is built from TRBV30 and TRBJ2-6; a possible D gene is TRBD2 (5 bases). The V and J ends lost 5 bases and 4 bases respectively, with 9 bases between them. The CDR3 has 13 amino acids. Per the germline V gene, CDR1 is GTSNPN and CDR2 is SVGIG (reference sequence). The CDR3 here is CAWGPGGANVLTF. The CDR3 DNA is TGTGCCTGGGGACCGGGGGGGGCCAACGTCCTGACTTTC.

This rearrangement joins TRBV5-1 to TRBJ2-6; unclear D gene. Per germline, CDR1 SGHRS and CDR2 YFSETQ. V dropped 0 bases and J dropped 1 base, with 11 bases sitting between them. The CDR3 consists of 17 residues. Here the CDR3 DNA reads TGCGCCAGCAGCTTGGAGCTCCAGGCTTCTGGGGCCAACGTCCTGACTTTC. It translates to CASSLELQASGANVLTF.

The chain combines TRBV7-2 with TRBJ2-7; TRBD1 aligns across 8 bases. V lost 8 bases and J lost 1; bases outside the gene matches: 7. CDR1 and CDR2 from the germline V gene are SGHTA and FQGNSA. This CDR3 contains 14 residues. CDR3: CASPTGGVSYEQYV. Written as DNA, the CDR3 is TGTGCCAGCCCAACAGGGGGAGTATCCTACGAGCAGTACGTC.